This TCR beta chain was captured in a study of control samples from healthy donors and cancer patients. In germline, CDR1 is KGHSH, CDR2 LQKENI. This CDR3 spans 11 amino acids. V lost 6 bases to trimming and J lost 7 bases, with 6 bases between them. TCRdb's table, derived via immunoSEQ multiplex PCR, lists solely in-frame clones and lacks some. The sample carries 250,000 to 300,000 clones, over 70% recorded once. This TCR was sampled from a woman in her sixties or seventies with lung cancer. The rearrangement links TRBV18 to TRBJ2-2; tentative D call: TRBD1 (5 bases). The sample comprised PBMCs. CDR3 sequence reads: CASSQGGELFF. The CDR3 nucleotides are TGTGCCAGCTCCCAGGGCGGGGAGCTGTTTTTT. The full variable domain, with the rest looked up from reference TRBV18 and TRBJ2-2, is NAGVMQNPRHLVRRRGQEARLRCSPMKGHSHVYWYRQLPEEGLKFMVYLQKENIIDESGMPKERFSAEFPKEGPSILRIQQVVRGDSAAYFCASSQGGELFFGEGSRLTVL.